The 29 T cell receptor beta chains listed next were all sequenced from one sample in a study of blood T cell repertoires in COVID-19. Profiled with immunoSEQ multiplex PCR; TCRdb holds only in-frame clones, not every one. The sample has more than 150,000 clones; about 84% are singletons. Sequencing was done on a sample of peripheral blood. Source of these receptors: a woman in her twenties or thirties with acute or convalescent COVID-19.

This clone has just one count. The chain employs TRBV5-1 and TRBJ2-3, with 7 positions matching TRBD1. J gave up 0 bases and V 4 bases, and 8 bases lay outside the gene matches. Germline V CDR1 and CDR2: SGHRS, YFSETQ. This CDR3 spans 16 amino acids. The CDR3 spells CASSVGGRASTDTQYF. In DNA form, the CDR3 reads TGCGCCAGCAGCGTAGGGGGCAGGGCTAGCACAGATACGCAGTATTTT. Looking up the rest from reference TRBV5-1 and TRBJ2-3 gives the full variable domain: KAGVTQTPRYLIKTRGQQVTLSCSPISGHRSVSWYQQTPGQGLQFLFEYFSETQRNKGNFPGRFSGRQFSNSRSEMNVSTLELGDSALYLCASSVGGRASTDTQYFGPGTRLTVL.

The table lists this clone with a few counts. This chain uses TRBV14 with TRBJ1-6; unclear D gene. V lost 0 bases and J lost 9, with 6 bases in between. The CDR3 contains 13 residues. Germline assignment: CDR1 SGHDN and CDR2 FVKESK. CDR3 amino acids: CASSQDLRSPLHF. For the CDR3, the DNA is TGTGCCAGCAGCCAAGATCTTCGTTCACCCCTCCACTTT.

The V call is TRBV28, the J call TRBJ1-4; no clear D gene. Per germline, CDR1 MDHEN and CDR2 SYDVKM. The CDR3 sequence is 14 residues long. Trimming took 10 bases from V and 5 from J, leaving 17 bases between them. The CDR3 DNA is TGTGCCACCTCTCGGCCGGCAGGAAATGAAAAACTGTTTTTT. It yields the protein CATSRPAGNEKLFF.

This clone occurred once. This chain connects TRBV14 to TRBJ2-7; 7 bases agree with TRBD2. J gave up 7 bases and V 0 bases, and 3 bases lay outside the gene matches. The CDR3 sequence is 13 residues long. Germline-derived CDR1 and CDR2 are SGHDN and FVKESK. The CDR3 reads CASSQDLGGEQYF. For the CDR3, the DNA is TGTGCCAGCAGCCAAGATCTCGGGGGGGAGCAGTACTTC. The whole variable domain, filled in from reference TRBV14 and TRBJ2-7, reads EAGVTQFPSHSVIEKGQTVTLRCDPISGHDNLYWYRRVMGKEIKFLLHFVKESKQDESGMPNNRFLAERTGGTYSTLKVQPAELEDSGVYFCASSQDLGGEQYFGPGTRLTVT.

The J gene is TRBJ2-1, the V gene TRBV4-1; 10 nucleotides line up with TRBD2. With 0 bases clipped from V and 0 bases from J, the junction kept 5 bases outside the gene matches. CDR1 is MGHRA and CDR2 is YSYEKL in the germline V gene. The CDR3 has 18 residues. CDR3 coding DNA: TGCGCCAGCAGCCAAGACAGAAGCGGGAGGGCCTCCTACAATGAGCAGTTCTTC. This codes for CASSQDRSGRASYNEQFF.

The chain is built from TRBV2 and TRBJ1-1, with 11 positions matching TRBD1. The CDR3 is 13 amino acids. After removal of 4 bases from V and 7 bases from J, the junction contained 2 bases not matched to a gene. Germline V gene data show CDR1 as SNHLY and CDR2 as FYNNEI. The CDR3 spells CASSVGTGGEAFF. Here the CDR3 DNA reads TGTGCCAGCAGTGTAGGGACAGGGGGTGAAGCTTTCTTT.

V gene TRBV6-2 or TRBV6-3 combines with J gene TRBJ2-7; tentative D call: TRBD1 (5 bases). The CDR3 consists of 15 residues. Trimming took 6 bases from V and 4 from J, leaving 19 bases between them. Germline V gives CDR1 MNHEY, CDR2 SVGEGT. This CDR3 is CASSPPRAGNYEQYF. CDR3 bases: TGTGCCAGCAGCCCCCCCAGGGCAGGGAATTACGAGCAGTACTTC.

This clone was recorded once. Other nucleotide sequences in the sample specify the same CDR3. This chain joins TRBV30 and TRBJ2-3; no definite D call. V lost 0 bases and J 6 bases, leaving 10 bases between the germline ends. The CDR3 is 13 residues long. The V gene's germline CDR1 is GTSNPN and CDR2 SVGIG (reference sequence). CDR3 sequence reads: CAWSVRARDTQYF. Written as DNA, the CDR3 is TGTGCCTGGAGTGTAAGAGCTCGGGATACGCAGTATTTT.

This sequence joins TRBV19 and TRBJ1-1; D remains ambiguous. CDR1 LNHDA and CDR2 SQIVND come from the germline V gene (reference sequence). This CDR3 has 15 residues. Trimming took off 2 bases at V and 0 bases at J, with 10 bases between the two ends. CDR3 amino acids: CASSISRGLNTEAFF. CDR3 in DNA: TGTGCCAGTAGTATATCGAGAGGGTTGAACACTGAAGCTTTCTTT.

V usage is TRBV3-1 (or the pseudogene TRBV3-2) and J usage is TRBJ2-5; perhaps TRBD1 as D (5 bases). CDR3 length: 15 residues. In germline, CDR1 is LGHDT, CDR2 YNNKEL (reference sequence). Trimming pared 2 bases from V and 1 base from J, leaving 11 bases between. CDR3 sequence (DNA): TGTGCCAGCAGCCAACAGGGTTCGGGCCAAGAGACCCAGTACTTC. Amino acids: CASSQQGSGQETQYF.

The V and J genes are TRBV7-9 and TRBJ1-6; no clear D. This CDR3 contains 11 residues. Trimming took 5 bases from V and 7 from J, leaving 3 bases between them. The germline CDR1 and CDR2 sequences are SEHNR and FQNEAQ (reference sequence). In nucleotides, the CDR3 is TGTGCCAGCAGCCTAAATTCACCCCTCCACTTT. Protein: CASSLNSPLHF.

The rearrangement joins TRBV30 to TRBJ1-1, with TRBD1 matching 7 bases. This CDR3 has 14 amino acids. The germline V gene encodes CDR1 GTSNPN and CDR2 SVGIG (reference sequence). V was clipped by 0 bases and J by 4 bases; unmatched bases: 5. The CDR3 sequence: CAWSVSQGGTEAFF. The CDR3 nucleotides read TGTGCCTGGAGTGTTTCGCAGGGGGGCACTGAAGCTTTCTTT.

With regard to this clone: The sample carries other DNA sequences with the same CDR3. CDR3: CASSIDRGRDTEAFF. The CDR3 DNA reads TGTGCCAGTAGTATAGACAGGGGGCGGGACACTGAAGCTTTCTTT. The chain has TRBV19 and TRBJ1-1, with 8 nucleotides matching TRBD1. Losses at the gene ends were 0 bases for V and 3 bases for J; bases not matched to a gene: 3. The V gene's germline CDR1 is LNHDA and CDR2 SQIVND (reference sequence). This CDR3 region has 15 residues.

The J gene is TRBJ1-6, the V gene TRBV28; possible D gene TRBD1, 5 bases. The germline V gene encodes CDR1 MDHEN and CDR2 SYDVKM. The CDR3 has 14 amino acids. The CDR3 region is CTSRGTGWNSPLHF. CDR3 coding DNA: TGTACCTCAAGGGGCACGGGTTGGAATTCACCCCTCCACTTT.

The V and J genes are TRBV6-6 and TRBJ1-6; D is perhaps TRBD1 (5 bases). This CDR3 is built from 12 residues. CDR1 MNHNY and CDR2 SVGAGI come from the germline V gene (reference sequence). Trimming removed 6 bases from V and 11 bases from J, with 11 bases in between. CDR3 region: CASRPQGTPLHF. In DNA, the CDR3 is TGTGCCAGCAGACCCCAGGGAACACCCCTCCACTTT.

As to this clone: Other DNA sequences within the sample encode an identical CDR3. This chain joins TRBV2 and TRBJ1-5, with TRBD1 identical over 8 bases. Looked up from germline, CDR1 is SNHLY and CDR2 is FYNNEI. This CDR3 has 13 residues. V was pared by 8 bases and J by 4 bases, with 4 bases of the junction left unmatched. The CDR3 region has the DNA TGTGCCAGCGGGGGGGACAGGAATCAGCCCCAGCATTTT. It is translated as CASGGDRNQPQHF.

The J gene is TRBJ2-4, the V gene TRBV10-3; D unresolved. CDR3 length equals 11 residues. Trimming removed 11 bases from V and 5 bases from J, with 10 bases in between. CDR1 and CDR2 (germline): ENHRY, SYGVKD. CDR3 sequence (DNA): TGTGCCTCCCGGTCTGAAAACATTCAGTACTTC. Protein: CASRSENIQYF.

The chain combines TRBV2 with TRBJ2-7, with 7 bases fitting TRBD1. Looked up from germline, CDR1 is SNHLY and CDR2 is FYNNEI. Trimming at V came to 2 bases and at J to 5 bases, leaving 9 bases not matched to a gene. CDR3 length: 15 amino acids. CDR3 in DNA: TGTGCCAGCAGTGAATTATTGACAGGGAGCCACGAGCAGTACTTC. As protein: CASSELLTGSHEQYF.

The rearrangement joins TRBV14 to TRBJ1-2; D is undetermined. Per germline, CDR1 SGHDN and CDR2 FVKESK. The CDR3 is 14 residues long. The V and J ends lost 1 base and 4 bases respectively, with 10 bases between them. For the CDR3, the DNA is TGTGCCAGCAGCCAAGTGGCCGGAGCCTATGGCTACACCTTC. Translated, it gives CASSQVAGAYGYTF.

This clone was seen only once. The J gene is TRBJ2-5, the V gene TRBV7-8, with 10 bases matching TRBD2. Per the germline V gene, CDR1 is SGHVS and CDR2 is FQNEAQ. The CDR3 runs to 15 residues. Trimming at V came to 3 bases and at J to 4 bases, leaving 5 bases not matched to a gene. CDR3 sequence: CASSFGLAVGETQYF. As DNA, the CDR3 is TGTGCCAGCAGCTTTGGACTAGCGGTGGGAGAGACCCAGTACTTC.

This rearrangement joins TRBV19 to TRBJ2-7; TRBD1 aligns across 7 bases. This CDR3 is built from 14 residues. Losses at the gene ends were 5 bases for V and 3 bases for J; bases not matched to a gene: 7. Germline loops: CDR1 LNHDA, CDR2 SQIVND (reference sequence). This chain's CDR3 is CASSPGRGIYEQYF. CDR3 sequence (DNA): TGTGCCAGTAGTCCCGGCAGGGGGATCTACGAGCAGTACTTC.

The rearrangement links TRBV9 to TRBJ1-2; D not resolved. Germline-derived CDR1 and CDR2 are SGDLS and YYNGEE. This CDR3 is 15 amino acids long. Trimming shortened V by 0 bases and J by 3 bases, and 12 bases separated the two germline ends. Here the CDR3 reads CASSVEWGEDYGYTF. The CDR3 DNA sequence: TGTGCCAGCAGCGTAGAATGGGGAGAGGACTATGGCTACACCTTC.

The chain employs TRBV28 and TRBJ1-3, with TRBD1 matching over 10 bases. CDR3 length: 17 amino acids. J was trimmed by 0 bases and V by 3 bases; bases with no gene match: 5. Looked up from germline, CDR1 is MDHEN and CDR2 is SYDVKM. The CDR3 region is CASSLTGGHRSGNTIYF. The CDR3 region has the DNA TGTGCCAGCAGTTTGACAGGGGGCCATCGCTCTGGAAACACCATATATTTT.

The genes are TRBV2 and TRBJ1-1; 10 nucleotides line up with TRBD1. V trimming: 6 bases; J trimming: 8 bases; junction bases outside the gene matches: 9. CDR3 size: 14 residues. The germline CDR1 and CDR2 sequences are SNHLY and FYNNEI. The CDR3 loop is CASSFGQGVGEAFF. CDR3 bases: TGTGCCAGCAGCTTTGGACAGGGGGTGGGCGAAGCTTTCTTT.

This clone appeared once. This sequence joins TRBV9 and TRBJ1-1; D is undetermined. V lost 4 bases to trimming and J lost 5 bases, with 15 bases between them. This CDR3 is 14 amino acids long. Germline V gene data show CDR1 as SGDLS and CDR2 as YYNGEE. For the CDR3, the DNA is TGTGCCAGCAGCCCAGCCAGGATAGGAACTGAAGCTTTCTTT. It specifies CASSPARIGTEAFF. Full variable domain (missing parts from reference TRBV9 and TRBJ1-1): DSGVTQTPKHLITATGQRVTLRCSPRSGDLSVYWYQQSLDQGLQFLIQYYNGEERAKGNILERFSAQQFPDLHSELNLSSLELGDSALYFCASSPARIGTEAFFGQGTRLTVV.

The V and J genes are TRBV27 and TRBJ2-7, with 13 bases lining up with TRBD2. Germline-derived CDR1 and CDR2 are MNHEY and SMNVEV (reference sequence). The CDR3 is 14 residues long. Trimming removed 7 bases from V and 6 bases from J; junction bases left unmatched: 6. The CDR3 region has the DNA TGTGCCAGCATCGGACTAGCGGGAGCGGGCGAGCAGTACTTC. It translates to CASIGLAGAGEQYF.

In DNA form, the CDR3 reads TGCGCCAGCAGCTGGGGACTAGCGGGGACAGATACGCAGTATTTT. This encodes CASSWGLAGTDTQYF. The V and J genes are TRBV5-1 and TRBJ2-3; TRBD2 aligns across 13 bases. The CDR3 has 15 amino acids. Per germline, CDR1 SGHRS and CDR2 YFSETQ. The trim removed 3 bases at V and 3 bases at J, leaving 1 base unmatched.

The genes are TRBV2 and TRBJ1-5, with D maybe TRBD1 (5 bases). CDR3 length: 15 amino acids. V was pared by 8 bases and J by 3 bases, with 17 bases between. In germline, CDR1 is SNHLY, CDR2 FYNNEI. Here the CDR3 DNA reads TGTGCCAGCCAGCGGGTCACAGGACCCAATCAGCCCCAGCATTTT. Protein product: CASQRVTGPNQPQHF.

J is TRBJ2-5 and V is TRBV6-1, with unresolved D. Trimming pared 2 bases from V and 3 bases from J, leaving 4 bases between. This CDR3 contains 12 residues. In germline, CDR1 is MNHNS, CDR2 SASEGT. CDR3 residues: CASSEIKETQYF. DNA of the CDR3: TGTGCCAGCAGTGAAATAAAAGAGACCCAGTACTTC.